The entry that follows covers one TCR beta chain sequence. TCRdb keeps only in-frame clones here, not all; method: immunoSEQ multiplex PCR. The sample holds 43,000 or so clones, approximately 80% seen once. Germline CDR1 SGHNT, CDR2 YYREEE (reference sequence). Trimming pared 4 bases from V and 9 bases from J, leaving 14 bases between. The CDR3 sequence is 13 residues long. The sample's time point: pretreatment peripheral blood. These data belong to a study of PD-L1 blockade in urothelial cancer. The receptor was derived from a man between 60 and 75 years old with urothelial cancer. Sequencing used PBMCs, obtained around atezolizumab (anti-PD-L1) treatment. The chain has TRBV5-4 and TRBJ1-5, with D possibly being TRBD1 (6 bases). The CDR3 DNA reads TGTGCCAGCAGCAATGCAGGGGCAGGGCCCCAGCATTTT. As protein: CASSNAGAGPQHF. Complete variable domain (other parts from reference TRBV5-4 and TRBJ1-5): ETGVTQSPTHLIKTRGQQVTLRCSSQSGHNTVSWYQQALGQGPQFIFQYYREEENGRGNFPPRFSGLQFPNYSSELNVNALELDDSALYLCASSNAGAGPQHFGDGTRLSIL.